A single T cell receptor beta chain is shown here with its context. This record belongs to a study of blood T cell repertoires in COVID-19. About the study: Spain, Italy and the United States supplied samples that represented acute and convalescent COVID-19. Sources were T cells, B-cell-depleted T cells, or PBMCs; the material itself was cDNA or gDNA.

Methods used by the authors: Nucleated cell number was recorded as an estimate derived from reference gene primer amplification. Libraries were prepared by immunoSEQ multiplex PCR; TCRdb keeps only in-frame clonotypes and omits some of them. The V and J calls and the clone size are those of that table, but D and trimming were determined from the DNA. This table has about 140,000 clones, 85% to 90% appearing once. The CDR3 has 14 amino acids. Germline CDR1 reads MNHNY; CDR2 reads SVGAGI (reference sequence). V was clipped by 8 bases and J by 1 base; unmatched bases: 5. The origin of this receptor is a man between 50 and 59 years old with active or convalescent COVID-19. What was sequenced was peripheral blood. The genes are TRBV6-6 and TRBJ1-2, with 9 bases identical to TRBD1. In nucleotides, the CDR3 is TGTGCCAGCGGACAGGGGCCCCGTAACTATGGCTACACCTTC. It specifies CASGQGPRNYGYTF.